This is a list of T cell receptor beta chains from one sample in a study of post-analysis software for immune sequencing data. Using its own MiXCR run on the PCR reads, TCRdb lists one record per CDR3 protein. This sample has roughly 540,000 distinct CDR3 sequences, with approximately 31% found just once. The sequenced sample consisted of blood. These receptors all come from a girl aged 2 to 17 with multiple sclerosis. The CDR3 runs from the conserved cysteine through the conserved F or W. Fields, in order: D gene, V gene, clone size, J gene, CDR3 protein, CDR3 DNA. D genes are given only for firm matches. Clone size, where shown, is once, few, many, or a class for clones that have expanded.

d_gene: -; v_gene: TRBV7-9; abundance: few; j_gene: TRBJ2-1; CDR3aa: CAGSLGAVGEQFF; CDR3nt: TGTGCCGGCAGCTTAGGGGCCGTGGGCGAGCAGTTCTTC
d_gene: -; v_gene: TRBV4-2; abundance: -; j_gene: TRBJ2-5; CDR3aa: CASSQDRKVAETQYF; CDR3nt: TGTGCCAGCAGCCAAGATCGAAAGGTAGCAGAGACCCAGTACTTC
d_gene: -; v_gene: TRBV7-9; abundance: many; j_gene: TRBJ2-1; CDR3aa: CASSSGASYNEQFF; CDR3nt: TGTGCCAGCAGCTCCGGCGCCAGCTACAATGAGCAGTTCTTC
d_gene: -; v_gene: TRBV3-1; abundance: -; j_gene: TRBJ2-1; CDR3aa: CASSQAPGALEQFF; CDR3nt: TGTGCCAGCAGCCAAGCACCGGGGGCCCTCGAGCAGTTCTTC
d_gene: -; v_gene: TRBV4-1; abundance: -; j_gene: TRBJ2-7; CDR3aa: CASSQYTSSYEQYF; CDR3nt: TGCGCCAGCAGCCAATACACGAGCTCCTACGAGCAGTACTTC
d_gene: TRBD1; v_gene: TRBV5-5; abundance: -; j_gene: TRBJ2-1; CDR3aa: CASSLAGQGGNEQFF; CDR3nt: TGTGCCAGCAGCTTGGCAGGACAGGGTGGCAATGAGCAGTTCTTC
d_gene: TRBD1; v_gene: TRBV29-1; abundance: -; j_gene: TRBJ1-2; CDR3aa: CSGSQGVYGYTF; CDR3nt: TGCAGCGGGTCCCAGGGGGTCTATGGCTACACCTTC
d_gene: TRBD1; v_gene: TRBV20-1; abundance: -; j_gene: TRBJ1-6; CDR3aa: CSASQTGQVNSPLHF; CDR3nt: TGCAGTGCTAGTCAAACGGGACAGGTGAATTCACCCCTCCACTTT
d_gene: -; v_gene: TRBV10-3; abundance: few; j_gene: TRBJ2-2; CDR3aa: CAISESPWGFGTGELFF; CDR3nt: TGTGCCATCAGTGAGTCTCCTTGGGGGTTCGGTACCGGGGAGCTGTTTTTT
d_gene: -; v_gene: TRBV11-1; abundance: -; j_gene: TRBJ2-3; CDR3aa: CASSLTKTETSTDTQYF; CDR3nt: TGTGCCAGCAGCTTAACCAAGACAGAAACTAGCACAGATACGCAGTATTTT
d_gene: TRBD2; v_gene: TRBV5-1; abundance: many; j_gene: TRBJ2-1; CDR3aa: CASSLVGTSGNNEQFF; CDR3nt: TGCGCCAGCAGCTTGGTGGGGACTAGCGGGAACAATGAGCAGTTCTTC
d_gene: -; v_gene: TRBV7-7; abundance: -; j_gene: TRBJ2-1; CDR3aa: CASSPLTGLDEQFF; CDR3nt: TGTGCTAGCAGCCCCCTAACAGGGTTGGATGAGCAGTTCTTC
d_gene: -; v_gene: TRBV10-3; abundance: few; j_gene: TRBJ2-2; CDR3aa: CAISGIGTTGELFF; CDR3nt: TGTGCCATCAGTGGAATAGGAACCACCGGGGAGCTGTTTTTT
d_gene: -; v_gene: TRBV28; abundance: -; j_gene: TRBJ2-7; CDR3aa: CASSSIYEQYF; CDR3nt: TGTGCCAGCAGTTCCATCTACGAGCAGTACTTC
d_gene: -; v_gene: TRBV5-1; abundance: -; j_gene: TRBJ2-7; CDR3aa: CASSLARGNEQYF; CDR3nt: TGCGCCAGCAGCTTGGCCCGGGGAAACGAGCAGTACTTC
d_gene: -; v_gene: TRBV12-3/TRBV12-4; abundance: few; j_gene: TRBJ1-6; CDR3aa: CASSLDSAYNSPLHF; CDR3nt: TGTGCCAGCAGTCTCGACAGCGCCTATAATTCACCCCTCCACTTT
d_gene: -; v_gene: TRBV25-1; abundance: -; j_gene: TRBJ1-1; CDR3aa: CASSVGGGYEAFF; CDR3nt: TGTGCCAGCAGTGTGGGTGGGGGATATGAAGCTTTCTTT
d_gene: -; v_gene: TRBV7-9; abundance: -; j_gene: TRBJ2-5; CDR3aa: CASSPAALQETQYF; CDR3nt: TGTGCCAGCAGCCCCGCGGCGCTACAAGAGACCCAGTACTTC
d_gene: -; v_gene: TRBV3-1; abundance: -; j_gene: TRBJ2-5; CDR3aa: CASSQDFETQYF; CDR3nt: TGTGCCAGCAGCCAAGATTTCGAGACCCAGTACTTC
d_gene: -; v_gene: TRBV24-1; abundance: few; j_gene: TRBJ2-1; CDR3aa: CATSGLAGEQFF; CDR3nt: TGTGCCACCAGTGGTCTAGCTGGTGAGCAGTTCTTC
d_gene: -; v_gene: TRBV5-4; abundance: few; j_gene: TRBJ2-1; CDR3aa: CASSPQASYNEQFF; CDR3nt: TGTGCCAGCAGCCCGCAGGCCTCCTACAATGAGCAGTTCTTC
d_gene: TRBD1; v_gene: TRBV3-1; abundance: -; j_gene: TRBJ2-3; CDR3aa: CASSPPGTGYTDTQYF; CDR3nt: TGTGCCAGCAGCCCCCCCGGGACAGGATACACAGATACGCAGTATTTT
d_gene: TRBD1; v_gene: TRBV20-1; abundance: -; j_gene: TRBJ1-1; CDR3aa: CSASGQGVTEAFF; CDR3nt: TGCAGTGCATCGGGACAGGGAGTCACTGAAGCTTTCTTT
d_gene: -; v_gene: TRBV21-1; abundance: many; j_gene: TRBJ2-7; CDR3aa: CASSKVVNRVSYEQYF; CDR3nt: TGTGCCAGCAGCAAAGTGGTAAACAGGGTCTCCTACGAGCAGTACTTC
d_gene: TRBD1; v_gene: TRBV6-5; abundance: -; j_gene: TRBJ2-2; CDR3aa: CASSYSGQGVTGELFF; CDR3nt: TGTGCCAGCAGTTACTCGGGACAGGGTGTCACCGGGGAGCTGTTTTTT
d_gene: TRBD1; v_gene: TRBV6-6; abundance: few; j_gene: TRBJ1-1; CDR3aa: CASRRAGGTEAFF; CDR3nt: TGTGCCAGCAGACGGGCAGGGGGGACTGAAGCTTTCTTT
d_gene: TRBD2; v_gene: TRBV20-1; abundance: few; j_gene: TRBJ2-7; CDR3aa: CSARVTSGYEQYF; CDR3nt: TGCAGTGCTAGAGTGACTAGCGGCTACGAGCAGTACTTC
d_gene: TRBD1; v_gene: TRBV20-1; abundance: -; j_gene: TRBJ2-6; CDR3aa: CSADRGGANVLTF; CDR3nt: TGCAGTGCTGACAGGGGTGGGGCCAACGTCCTGACTTTC
d_gene: -; v_gene: TRBV14; abundance: -; j_gene: TRBJ2-1; CDR3aa: CASSRDRVGNEQFF; CDR3nt: TGTGCCAGCAGCCGGGACCGGGTAGGCAATGAGCAGTTCTTC
d_gene: -; v_gene: TRBV7-9; abundance: -; j_gene: TRBJ1-1; CDR3aa: CASSLFLDRWDDTEAFF; CDR3nt: TGTGCCAGCAGCTTATTTCTGGACCGGTGGGATGACACTGAAGCTTTCTTT
d_gene: TRBD1; v_gene: TRBV20-1; abundance: few; j_gene: TRBJ2-1; CDR3aa: CSARGTGSNEQFF; CDR3nt: TGCAGTGCTAGAGGGACAGGGTCAAATGAGCAGTTCTTC
d_gene: -; v_gene: TRBV4-1; abundance: -; j_gene: TRBJ2-7; CDR3aa: CASSQSSEQYF; CDR3nt: TGCGCCAGCAGCCAGTCGTCCGAGCAGTACTTC
d_gene: -; v_gene: TRBV29-1; abundance: many; j_gene: TRBJ1-2; CDR3aa: CSVSRTEDYGYTF; CDR3nt: TGCAGCGTTAGTAGGACAGAGGACTATGGCTACACCTTC
d_gene: -; v_gene: TRBV7-9; abundance: -; j_gene: TRBJ1-5; CDR3aa: CASSLAGSVRNQPQHF; CDR3nt: TGTGCCAGCAGCTTAGCGGGCTCAGTGCGCAATCAGCCCCAGCATTTT
d_gene: -; v_gene: TRBV6-2/TRBV6-3; abundance: few; j_gene: TRBJ2-5; CDR3aa: CASRPQVAQETQYF; CDR3nt: TGTGCCAGCCGTCCTCAGGTCGCCCAAGAGACCCAGTACTTC
d_gene: -; v_gene: TRBV10-1; abundance: -; j_gene: TRBJ1-6; CDR3aa: CASSVREDSPPHF; CDR3nt: TGCGCCAGCAGTGTTCGGGAGGATTCACCCCCCCACTTT
d_gene: -; v_gene: TRBV7-2; abundance: few; j_gene: TRBJ2-3; CDR3aa: CASSPNWLGADTQYF; CDR3nt: TGTGCCAGCAGTCCGAACTGGCTGGGAGCAGATACGCAGTATTTT
d_gene: -; v_gene: TRBV29-1; abundance: -; j_gene: TRBJ2-1; CDR3aa: CSVEGTPLEDEQFF; CDR3nt: TGCAGCGTTGAAGGGACCCCCCTTGAGGATGAGCAGTTCTTC
d_gene: TRBD1; v_gene: TRBV12-3/TRBV12-4; abundance: many; j_gene: TRBJ2-7; CDR3aa: CASSLRGRRAYEQYF; CDR3nt: TGTGCCAGCAGTCTCAGGGGGCGACGGGCCTACGAGCAGTACTTC
d_gene: -; v_gene: TRBV7-3; abundance: few; j_gene: TRBJ1-3; CDR3aa: CASSSRQLLGNTIYF; CDR3nt: TGTGCCAGCAGCTCGCGACAGTTACTTGGAAACACCATATATTTT